These 14 T cell receptor beta chains were sequenced from one sample in a study of T cells in women clearing cervical HPV infection. Libraries were prepared by immunoSEQ multiplex PCR; TCRdb keeps only in-frame clonotypes and omits some of them. The sample is made up of fewer than 30,000 clones, and the top ten hold 15% to 20% of it. The specimen was blood buffy coat. The receptors shown here come from a woman aged 18 to 69 with a cervical HPV16 infection that either progressed to CIN3+ or cleared (not recorded which).

As for this clone: From the germline J gene comes the end of the CDR3, since the read stops 3 residues before it. This chain connects TRBV7-3 to TRBJ2-2, with D perhaps matching TRBD1 (6 bases). This CDR3 is 12 amino acids long. The V end lost 6 bases, the J end lost 8 bases, and 10 bases lay between the germline ends. Germline-derived CDR1 and CDR2 are SGHTA and FQGTGA. The part of the CDR3 DNA that was read is TGTGCCAGCAGTTACAGGGAAGGGGAG. Protein product: CASSYREGE. The complete CDR3 reads CASSYREGELFF.

To note about this clone: With the read ending 3 residues before the CDR3 end, the germline J gene is used to fill in that end. V and J are TRBV28 and TRBJ2-3, with D maybe TRBD2 (6 bases). The CDR3 is 15 residues long. The germline V gene has CDR1 MDHEN and CDR2 SYDVKM. The V gene lost 5 bases and the J gene lost 2 bases, with 14 bases spanning the gap. Incomplete CDR3 DNA: TGTGCCAGCAGTATAGGGACTTTAGCCACAGATACG. This translates into CASSIGTLATDT. Given in full, the CDR3 is CASSIGTLATDTQYF.

As concerns this clone: Read data end 3 residues before the CDR3 end; the end is taken from the germline J gene. V and J are TRBV7-9 and TRBJ1-1; the D is unclear. V was cut by 2 bases and J by 0 bases, with 10 bases left in between. This CDR3 comprises 15 residues. The germline CDR1 and CDR2 sequences are SEHNR and FQNEAQ (reference sequence). CDR3 residues: CASSLNAEMNTEAFF. Incomplete CDR3 DNA: TGTGCCAGCAGCTTAAACGCAGAGATGAACACTGAA. Complete variable domain (other parts from reference TRBV7-9 and TRBJ1-1): DTGVSQNPRHKITKRGQNVTFRCDPISEHNRLYWYRQTLGQGPEFLTYFQNEAQLEKSRLLSDRFSAERPKGSFSTLEIQRTEQGDSAMYLCASSLNAEMNTEAFFGQGTRLTVV.

To note about this clone: The read stops 3 residues short of the end of the CDR3; the missing end is completed from the germline J gene. This chain connects TRBV10-3 to TRBJ2-1; 10 bases match TRBD2. Germline CDR1 is ENHRY and CDR2 is SYGVKD. The CDR3 length is 16 residues. J was trimmed by 7 bases and V by 0 bases; bases with no gene match: 6. Partial CDR3 DNA: TGTGCCATCAGTGAGTCATCTAGCGGGAGCAAGAATGAG. Its protein product is CAISESSSGSKNE. The complete CDR3 reads CAISESSSGSKNEQFF.

As for this clone: The observed sequence ends 3 residues before the CDR3 terminus, with the missing tail filled in from the germline J gene. This chain uses TRBV30 with TRBJ2-5, with a tentative D call TRBD2 (5 bases). The germline V gene has CDR1 GTSNPN and CDR2 SVGIG (reference sequence). Trimming shortened V by 3 bases and J by 5 bases, and 13 bases separated the two germline ends. The CDR3 runs 13 residues. This CDR3 is CAWRDYPRETQYF. Incomplete CDR3 DNA: TGTGCCTGGAGAGACTATCCTCGGGAGACC.

Details on this clone: From the germline J gene comes the end of the CDR3, since the read stops 3 residues before it. The genes are TRBV7-2 and TRBJ2-2, with 7 positions matching TRBD2. Germline V gene data show CDR1 as SGHTA and CDR2 as FQGNSA. The CDR3 totals 14 residues. Incomplete CDR3 DNA: TGTGCCAGCACAGACCGAGGGACTAATGAAAAG. Translated, it gives CASTDRGTNEK. The whole CDR3 sequence reads CASTDRGTNEKLFF.

The sequenced part of the CDR3 DNA is TGTGCCAGCAGCTTGGGCAGGGGGACTGCTGAA. It codes for CASSLGRGTAE. The full CDR3 protein is CASSLGRGTAEAFF. The chain employs TRBV5-8 and TRBJ1-1, with 7 bases aligning to TRBD1. The sequence runs out 3 residues before the end of the CDR3; the remainder is reconstructed from the germline J gene. Unmatched junction bases numbered 5, after V lost 0 bases and J lost 6 bases. This CDR3 contains 14 residues. CDR1 and CDR2 (germline): SGHTS, YDEGEE.

Details on this clone: The CDR3 end is not reached by the read, which stops 3 residues before it; the germline J gene fills it in. The rearrangement links TRBV7-8 to TRBJ2-2; the match to TRBD1 covers 10 bases. The germline gives CDR1 SGHVS, CDR2 FQNEAQ. CDR3 length: 14 residues. The part of the CDR3 DNA that was read is TGTGCCAGCAGCTTAGGGACAGGGGGGGAAAAG. Protein: CASSLGTGGEK. Given in full, the CDR3 is CASSLGTGGEKLFF.

As concerns this clone: The DNA ends 3 residues before the CDR3 does, and the rest of the CDR3 is filled in from the germline J gene. The chain has TRBV6-2 or TRBV6-3 and TRBJ2-1; 8 positions match TRBD1. CDR3 length: 15 residues. Looked up from germline, CDR1 is MNHEY and CDR2 is SVGEGT. V shed 8 bases, J shed 2 bases, and the junction held 8 bases outside the gene matches. The chain's CDR3 is CASPFPGQAYNEQFF. The sequenced CDR3 bases are TGTGCCAGCCCCTTCCCGGGACAGGCCTACAATGAG.

Worth noting for this clone: The sequence runs out 3 residues before the end of the CDR3; the remainder is reconstructed from the germline J gene. This rearrangement joins TRBV5-1 to TRBJ2-3; TRBD1 agrees at 10 bases. V was pared by 1 base and J by 0 bases, with 5 bases of the junction left unmatched. Per germline, CDR1 SGHRS and CDR2 YFSETQ. The CDR3 is made up of 17 amino acids. The sequenced part of the CDR3 DNA is TGCGCCAGCAGCTTGAGGGGACAGGGGACAAGCACAGATACG. This translates into CASSLRGQGTSTDT. The full CDR3 protein is CASSLRGQGTSTDTQYF.

In the case of this clone: The read terminates 3 residues ahead of where the CDR3 ends, so the germline J gene completes it. The V and J genes are TRBV5-6 and TRBJ2-1, with D uncertain. V dropped 1 base and J dropped 5 bases, with 13 bases sitting between them. The germline V gene encodes CDR1 SGHDT and CDR2 YYEEEE. The CDR3 contains 15 residues. The CDR3 DNA, read in part, is TGTGCCAGCAGCTTGTCCACCCTGGCCAACAATGAG. It translates to CASSLSTLANNE. From start to end, the CDR3 is CASSLSTLANNEQFF. Supplemented by reference TRBV5-6 and TRBJ2-1, the full variable domain reads DAGVTQSPTHLIKTRGQQVTLRCSPKSGHDTVSWYQQALGQGPQFIFQYYEEEERQRGNFPDRFSGHQFPNYSSELNVNALLLGDSALYLCASSLSTLANNEQFFGPGTRLTVL.

Details on this clone: The read ends 3 residues early relative to the CDR3; the germline J gene fills the gap. The chain joins TRBV7-9 to TRBJ1-1; a weak D match, TRBD1 (6 bases). This CDR3 is 12 amino acids long. Germline CDR1 is SEHNR and CDR2 is FQNEAQ (reference sequence). The CDR3 is CASSLEGEKAFF. CDR3 DNA, as far as it was read: TGTGCCAGCAGCTTAGAGGGGGAAAAA.

Comment on this clone: The CDR3 is cut off 3 residues early in the read; its end comes from the germline J gene. The chain employs TRBV6-2 or TRBV6-3 and TRBJ1-5; no definite D call. The CDR3 covers 16 residues. The germline V gene has CDR1 MNHEY and CDR2 SVGEGT. The V end lost 7 bases, the J end lost 2 bases, and 18 bases lay between the germline ends. CDR3 DNA, as far as it was read: TGTGCCAGCACCGGAGAAGTGGCGGCCCGCAATCAGCCC. Translating it yields CASTGEVAARNQP. The whole CDR3 is CASTGEVAARNQPQHF.

About this clone: From the germline J gene comes the end of the CDR3, since the read stops 3 residues before it. This chain links TRBV18 with TRBJ1-2; TRBD1 is a possible D gene (5 bases). Germline V gene sequence: CDR1 KGHSH, CDR2 LQKENI. This CDR3 is built from 14 residues. The CDR3 is CASSPDRTYNDYTF. CDR3 DNA (partial): TGTGCCAGCTCACCAGACAGAACCTACAATGAC. Full variable domain (remainder filled in from reference TRBV18 and TRBJ1-2): NAGVMQNPRHLVRRRGQEARLRCSPMKGHSHVYWYRQLPEEGLKFMVYLQKENIIDESGMPKERFSAEFPKEGPSILRIQQVVRGDSAAYFCASSPDRTYNDYTFGSGTRLTVV.